These 27 T cell receptor beta chains came from one sample sequenced in a study of beta chain features in type 1 diabetes. Whole-study findings and limits: TCRB CDR3s from Type 1 diabetes patients were moderately but significantly shorter in all four CD4+ subsets.

Investigators reverse transcribed all isolated RNA, so they sequenced expressed TCRB transcripts. Generated by immunoSEQ multiplex PCR, the TCRdb table keeps only in-frame clones and is missing some. The table includes over 150,000 clones, 6.5% to 10% detected once. For these TCRs, the target antigens are not known. The source material was central memory CD4+ T cells from blood. These receptors were obtained from a woman between 18 and 29 years old with type 1 diabetes.

This clone was observed a handful of times. The chain has TRBV9 and TRBJ2-3, with D tentatively TRBD2 (7 bases). The CDR3 runs to 15 residues. Between the trimmed V and J ends, which lost 4 bases and 6 bases, there was a span of 18 bases. Germline-derived CDR1 and CDR2 are SGDLS and YYNGEE. The CDR3 loop is CASSKRGGGADTQYF. The CDR3 DNA reads as TGTGCCAGCAGCAAACGGGGAGGGGGAGCCGATACGCAGTATTTT.

This chain joins TRBV5-1 and TRBJ2-5; 7 bases are a match to TRBD2. Germline V lookup: CDR1 SGHRS, CDR2 YFSETQ. J gave up 6 bases and V 5 bases, and 10 bases lay outside the gene matches. The CDR3 sequence is 14 residues long. The CDR3 DNA reads as TGCGCCAGCAGGGGGAGCGGCGGGAGCCAGACCCAGTACTTC. Translation: CASRGSGGSQTQYF.

In its sample, this clone was seen a few times. The chain employs TRBV2 and TRBJ2-2; 7 bases agree with TRBD2. Trimming removed 7 bases from V and 7 bases from J; junction bases left unmatched: 15. Looked up from germline, CDR1 is SNHLY and CDR2 is FYNNEI. This CDR3 spans 16 amino acids. CDR3 DNA sequence: TGTGCCAGCATTGCTTCGGGCGGGAGAGGGGTCGGGGAGCTGTTTTTT. Its translation is CASIASGGRGVGELFF.

This clone occurred a few times. The chain has TRBV7-6 and TRBJ2-5; 10 bases agree with TRBD1. Germline V lookup: CDR1 SGHVS, CDR2 FNYEAQ. The length of the CDR3 is 14 residues. J gave up 5 bases and V 4 bases, and 4 bases lay outside the gene matches. The CDR3 nucleotides read TGTGCCAGCAGCTCGGGACAGGGGATTGAGACCCAGTACTTC. This codes for CASSSGQGIETQYF.

The CDR3 coding sequence is TGTGCCAGCATCATCGGGGGGACCCAGAACACCGGGGAGCTGTTTTTT. Its translation is CASIIGGTQNTGELFF. The chain recombines TRBV28 with TRBJ2-2, with 7 bases lining up with TRBD2. Losses at the gene ends were 7 bases for V and 1 base for J; bases not matched to a gene: 9. The germline V gene encodes CDR1 MDHEN and CDR2 SYDVKM. This CDR3 comprises 16 residues.

This clone has more than one count but fewer than ten. The gene calls are TRBV18 and TRBJ2-7, with a tentative D call TRBD1 (5 bases). Germline V gene lookup returns CDR1 KGHSH and CDR2 LQKENI. Trimming left V 3 bases short and J 2 bases short, with 11 bases between. CDR3 length: 14 residues. The CDR3 reads CASSPAAGPYEQYF. CDR3 bases: TGTGCCAGCTCACCTGCGGCAGGGCCCTACGAGCAGTACTTC.

A note on this clone: The sample carries other DNA sequences with the same CDR3. The CDR3 region has the DNA TGTGCCAGCAGCCAGGGACAGGGGAGCGGCTACACCTTC. Encoded protein: CASSQGQGSGYTF. The rearrangement joins TRBV7-2 to TRBJ1-2; 10 nucleotides align to TRBD1. Trimming took 5 bases from V and 8 from J; bases not matched to a gene: 5. This CDR3 is 13 amino acids long. Germline CDR1 and CDR2: SGHTA and FQGNSA.

V gene TRBV5-1 combines with J gene TRBJ2-5, with TRBD2 matching over 9 bases. Looked up from germline, CDR1 is SGHRS and CDR2 is YFSETQ. V shed 1 base, J shed 2 bases, and the junction held 6 bases outside the gene matches. The CDR3 runs 16 residues. As DNA, the CDR3 is TGCGCCAGCAGCTTGTCACTAGCGGGCCGACAAGAGACCCAGTACTTC. Translation: CASSLSLAGRQETQYF.

V is TRBV29-1 and J is TRBJ2-6, with TRBD2 as a possible D gene (6 bases). V was cut by 6 bases and J by 1 base, with 10 bases left in between. CDR3 length: 14 residues. Germline V lookup: CDR1 SQVTM, CDR2 ANQGSEA. The CDR3 reads CSVGDFSGANVLTF. The CDR3 bases are TGCAGCGTAGGGGACTTTTCTGGGGCCAACGTCCTGACTTTC.

This clone was observed a handful of times. The J gene is TRBJ2-1, the V gene TRBV23-1; 11 bases fit TRBD1. TRBV23-1 is identified as an open reading frame with a role that is uncertain. This CDR3 comprises 16 residues. J was trimmed by 7 bases and V by 0 bases; bases with no gene match: 5. CDR3 coding DNA: TGCGCCAGCAGTCAATCCCGGGACAGGGGGTATAATGAGCAGTTCTTC. This translates into CASSQSRDRGYNEQFF.

With regard to this clone: Here the CDR3 omits its conserved ending phenylalanine or tryptophan, so a read error is the likely source. The limits of the CDR3 on the DNA are not certain, so only TCRdb's listed CDR3 is given. The V gene is TRBV6-1, the J gene TRBJ1-2; the DNA was not compared with TRBD1, the D call given in the table. The germline V gene has CDR1 MNHNS and CDR2 SASEGT. The CDR3 comprises 12 residues, both ends counted. The CDR3 region is CASSEGRERGLV.

The sample holds a few counts of this clone. This sequence joins TRBV4-3 and TRBJ2-3; the D gene is possibly TRBD2 (6 bases). The length of the CDR3 is 17 residues. Germline values: CDR1 LGHNA, CDR2 YSLEER. V gave up 6 bases and J gave up 0 bases, with 19 bases separating them. CDR3 residues: CASSRGGNTHSTDTQYF. The CDR3 DNA follows: TGCGCCAGCAGTCGAGGAGGGAACACACACAGCACAGATACGCAGTATTTT.

The genes are TRBV6-5 and TRBJ2-7; the D is unclear. There are 14 residues in the CDR3. The germline gives CDR1 MNHEY, CDR2 SVGAGI. V was cut by 0 bases and J by 4 bases, with 10 bases left in between. The CDR3 loop is CASSYSNGGYEQYF. The CDR3 DNA follows: TGTGCCAGCAGTTACTCTAACGGTGGTTACGAGCAGTACTTC.

The chain carries TRBV18 and TRBJ1-5, with D uncertain. Germline V gene data show CDR1 as KGHSH and CDR2 as LQKENI. The V end lost 2 bases, the J end lost 3 bases, and 8 bases lay between the germline ends. This CDR3 has 14 amino acids. CDR3 in DNA: TGTGCCAGCTCACCAAGGGAGGACAATCAGCCCCAGCATTTT. Protein: CASSPREDNQPQHF.

This clone was recorded a few times. Since a much larger clone is just one base distant, this may be a read error. This chain uses TRBV19 with TRBJ2-1; D is unresolved. The CDR3 has 11 residues. V was clipped by 6 bases and J by 7 bases, with 7 bases between them. Germline loops: CDR1 LNHDA, CDR2 SQIVND (reference sequence). CDR3 sequence reads: CASRGMNEQFF. In nucleotides, the CDR3 is TGTGCCAGTAGGGGCATGAATGAGCAGTTCTTC.

V gene TRBV6-6 combines with J gene TRBJ2-1; 11 bases match TRBD2. Germline trimming cut 7 bases from V and 3 bases from J; bases unmatched to any gene: 2. The germline V gene has CDR1 MNHNY and CDR2 SVGAGI (reference sequence). This CDR3 region has 14 residues. CDR3 in amino acids: CASISGGGYNEQFF. The DNA of the CDR3 is TGTGCCAGCATTAGCGGGGGGGGCTACAATGAGCAGTTCTTC.

CDR3 loop: CASSSRRQGRTNEQFF. DNA of the CDR3: TGTGCCAGCAGCTCCAGACGACAGGGTCGCACGAATGAGCAGTTCTTC. This chain connects TRBV7-2 to TRBJ2-1; TRBD1 aligns across 7 bases. This CDR3 contains 16 residues. Germline CDR1 SGHTA, CDR2 FQGNSA. With 4 bases clipped from V and 7 bases from J, the junction kept 13 bases outside the gene matches.

This clone has more than one count but fewer than ten. This chain joins TRBV6-5 and TRBJ2-3, with 11 bases aligning to TRBD2. The CDR3 consists of 15 residues. The germline gives CDR1 MNHEY, CDR2 SVGAGI. Trimming cost V 6 bases and J 2 bases; bases outside gene matches: 4. DNA of the CDR3: TGTGCCAGCAGGCAACTAGCGGGGGTCACAGATACGCAGTATTTT. This gives the protein CASRQLAGVTDTQYF.

The chain recombines TRBV19 with TRBJ2-1; TRBD2 matches at 9 bases. The junction had 4 bases not matched to a gene; V was cut back by 3 bases and J by 13 bases. The CDR3 is made up of 12 amino acids. Germline V lookup: CDR1 LNHDA, CDR2 SQIVND (reference sequence). The CDR3: CASSMLAGFQFF. CDR3 nucleotide sequence: TGTGCCAGTAGTATGCTAGCGGGATTTCAGTTCTTC.

The gene calls are TRBV5-1 and TRBJ2-7, with 9 bases aligning to TRBD1. With V trimmed by 3 bases and J by 6 bases, 10 bases remained unmatched. Germline V gene lookup returns CDR1 SGHRS and CDR2 YFSETQ. The CDR3 totals 15 residues. CDR3 coding DNA: TGCGCCAGCAGCTGGACAACGGGACAGGGTAGCGAGCAGTACTTC. It translates to CASSWTTGQGSEQYF.

J is TRBJ2-7 and V is TRBV7-9, with TRBD2 identical over 9 bases. The CDR3 totals 14 residues. The V segment lost 3 bases and the J segment 1 base; nucleotides outside the gene matches: 1. CDR1 is SEHNR, CDR2 FQNEAQ, per germline (reference sequence). CDR3 DNA sequence: TGTGCCAGCAGCTTGCGGGAGGGGTCCTACGAGCAGTACTTC. Its protein is CASSLREGSYEQYF.

V usage is TRBV11-2 and J usage is TRBJ2-5; 12 nucleotides match TRBD2. J lost 5 bases, V lost 2 bases, and 6 bases had no gene match. Germline CDR1 reads SGHAT; CDR2 reads FQNNGV. This CDR3 is built from 16 residues. This CDR3 is CASSLWLAGGRETQYF. The CDR3 DNA is TGTGCCAGCAGCTTATGGCTAGCGGGGGGGAGGGAGACCCAGTACTTC.

There are a few counts of this clone. The J gene is TRBJ1-6, the V gene TRBV5-1; 7 bases match TRBD1. Trimming at V came to 7 bases and at J to 5 bases, leaving 6 bases not matched to a gene. The CDR3 is 14 residues long. CDR1 and CDR2 (germline): SGHRS, YFSETQ. The CDR3 nucleotides read TGCGCCAGCCGTCCTGGGACAGATAATTCACCCCTCCACTTT. The encoded protein is CASRPGTDNSPLHF.

The gene calls are TRBV11-2 and TRBJ2-7, with 7 bases lining up with TRBD2. The germline gives CDR1 SGHAT, CDR2 FQNNGV. This CDR3 region has 15 residues. After removal of 4 bases from V and 0 bases from J, the junction contained 6 bases not matched to a gene. CDR3: CASSSSGVSSYEQYF. The CDR3 coding sequence is TGTGCCAGCAGCTCCAGCGGGGTTAGCTCCTACGAGCAGTACTTC.

The V and J genes are TRBV11-2 and TRBJ2-1; D is undetermined. The V end lost 5 bases, the J end lost 5 bases, and 16 bases lay between the germline ends. The germline CDR1 and CDR2 sequences are SGHAT and FQNNGV. CDR3 size: 15 residues. CDR3 protein: CASSQGSRGNNEQFF. DNA for the CDR3: TGTGCCAGCAGCCAAGGATCGAGAGGCAACAATGAGCAGTTCTTC. Full variable domain (remainder filled in from reference TRBV11-2 and TRBJ2-1): EAGVAQSPRYKIIEKRQSVAFWCNPISGHATLYWYQQILGQGPKLLIQFQNNGVVDDSQLPKDRFSAERLKGVDSTLKIQPAKLEDSAVYLCASSQGSRGNNEQFFGPGTRLTVL.

Notes on this clone: The sample carries other DNA sequences with the same CDR3. CDR3 nucleotides: TGCGCCAGCAGCCCCAGGGAGGGAGGAAACACTGAAGCTTTCTTT. Translation: CASSPREGGNTEAFF. The chain links TRBV5-1 to TRBJ1-1; perhaps TRBD1 as D (5 bases). The V end lost 4 bases, the J end lost 2 bases, and 15 bases lay between the germline ends. This CDR3 comprises 15 residues. CDR1 and CDR2 (germline): SGHRS, YFSETQ.

Note on this clone: The junction departs from germline at one end; a sequencing error may be responsible. This chain links TRBV2 with TRBJ2-2; D not resolved. The CDR3 is 18 residues long. From germline, CDR1 is SNHLY and CDR2 FYNNEI. The CDR3 DNA reads TGTGCCAGCAGCGAAGCTAGGCCGGGTCCCCCATCGGCCGGGGAGCTGTTTTTT. This sequence encodes CASSEARPGPPSAGELFF.